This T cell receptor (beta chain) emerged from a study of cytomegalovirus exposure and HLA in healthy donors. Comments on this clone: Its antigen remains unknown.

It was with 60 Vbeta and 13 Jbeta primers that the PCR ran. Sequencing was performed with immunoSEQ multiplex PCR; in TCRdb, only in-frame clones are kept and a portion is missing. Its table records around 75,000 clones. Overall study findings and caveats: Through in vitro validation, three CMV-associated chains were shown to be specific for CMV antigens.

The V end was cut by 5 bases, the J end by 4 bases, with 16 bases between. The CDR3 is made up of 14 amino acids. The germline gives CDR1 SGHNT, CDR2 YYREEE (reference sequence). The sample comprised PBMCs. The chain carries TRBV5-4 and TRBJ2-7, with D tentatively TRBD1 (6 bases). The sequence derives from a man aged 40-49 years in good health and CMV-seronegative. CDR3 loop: CASRNSGTYYEQYF. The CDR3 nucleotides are TGTGCCAGCAGAAATTCCGGGACATATTACGAGCAGTACTTC.